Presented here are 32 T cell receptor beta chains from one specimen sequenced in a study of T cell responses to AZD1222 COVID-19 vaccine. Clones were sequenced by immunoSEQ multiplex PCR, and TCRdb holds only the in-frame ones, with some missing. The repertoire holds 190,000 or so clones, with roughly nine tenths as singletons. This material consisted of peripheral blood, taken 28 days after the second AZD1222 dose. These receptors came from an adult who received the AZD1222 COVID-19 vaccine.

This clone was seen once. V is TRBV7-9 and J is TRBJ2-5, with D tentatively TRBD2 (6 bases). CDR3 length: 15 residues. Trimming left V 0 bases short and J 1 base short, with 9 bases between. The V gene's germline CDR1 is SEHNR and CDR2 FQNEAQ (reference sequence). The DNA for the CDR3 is TGTGCCAGCAGCTTAGCGGGAGGAGGCCAAGAGACCCAGTACTTC. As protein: CASSLAGGGQETQYF. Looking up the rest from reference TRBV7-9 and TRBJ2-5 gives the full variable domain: DTGVSQNPRHKITKRGQNVTFRCDPISEHNRLYWYRQTLGQGPEFLTYFQNEAQLEKSRLLSDRFSAERPKGSFSTLEIQRTEQGDSAMYLCASSLAGGGQETQYFGPGTRLLVL.

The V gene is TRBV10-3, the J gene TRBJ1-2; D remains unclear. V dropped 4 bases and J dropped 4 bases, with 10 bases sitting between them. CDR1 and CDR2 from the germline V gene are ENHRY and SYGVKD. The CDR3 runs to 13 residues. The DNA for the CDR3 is TGTGCCATCAGTGTGGGTCTCCCCTATGGCTACACCTTC. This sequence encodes CAISVGLPYGYTF.

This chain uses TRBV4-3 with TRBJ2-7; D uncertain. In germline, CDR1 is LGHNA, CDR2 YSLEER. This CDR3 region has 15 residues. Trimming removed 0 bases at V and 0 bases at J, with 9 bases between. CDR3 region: CASSQDQGHSYEQYF. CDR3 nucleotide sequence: TGCGCCAGCAGCCAAGATCAAGGGCACTCCTACGAGCAGTACTTC.

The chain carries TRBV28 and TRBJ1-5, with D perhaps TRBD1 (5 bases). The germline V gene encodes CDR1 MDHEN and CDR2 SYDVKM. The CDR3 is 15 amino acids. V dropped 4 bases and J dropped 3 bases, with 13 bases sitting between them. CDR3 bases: TGTGCCAGCAGTTCTCACGGGGCCCTCAATCAGCCCCAGCATTTT. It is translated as CASSSHGALNQPQHF.

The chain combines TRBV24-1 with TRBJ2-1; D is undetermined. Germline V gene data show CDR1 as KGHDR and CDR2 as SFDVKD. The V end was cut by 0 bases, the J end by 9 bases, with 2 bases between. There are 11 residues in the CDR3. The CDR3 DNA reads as TGTGCCACCAGTGATTTGGTTGAGCAGTTCTTC. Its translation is CATSDLVEQFF.

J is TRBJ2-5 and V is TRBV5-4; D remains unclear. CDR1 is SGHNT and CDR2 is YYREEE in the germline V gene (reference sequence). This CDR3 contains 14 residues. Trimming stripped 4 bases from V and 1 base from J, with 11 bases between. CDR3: CASSNPGFQETQYF. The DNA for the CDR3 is TGTGCCAGCAGCAACCCAGGCTTCCAAGAGACCCAGTACTTC.

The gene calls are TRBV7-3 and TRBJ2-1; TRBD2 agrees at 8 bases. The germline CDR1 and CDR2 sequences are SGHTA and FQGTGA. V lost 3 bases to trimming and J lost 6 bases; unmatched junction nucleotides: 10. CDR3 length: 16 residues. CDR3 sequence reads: CASSFATGTSLNEQFF. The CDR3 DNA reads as TGTGCCAGCAGCTTCGCCACCGGGACTAGTCTCAATGAGCAGTTCTTC.

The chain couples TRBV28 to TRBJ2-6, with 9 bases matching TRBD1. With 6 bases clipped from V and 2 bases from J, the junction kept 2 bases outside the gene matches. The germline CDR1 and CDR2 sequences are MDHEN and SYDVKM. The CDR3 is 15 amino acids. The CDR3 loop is CASRQGAAGANVLTF. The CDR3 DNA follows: TGTGCCAGCAGACAGGGGGCGGCTGGGGCCAACGTCCTGACTTTC.

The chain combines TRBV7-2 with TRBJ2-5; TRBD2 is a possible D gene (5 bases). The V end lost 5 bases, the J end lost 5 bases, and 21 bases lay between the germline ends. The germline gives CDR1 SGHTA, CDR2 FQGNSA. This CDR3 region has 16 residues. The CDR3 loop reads CASSLVGRASSETQYF. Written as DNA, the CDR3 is TGTGCCAGCAGCCTCGTTGGGCGGGCATCATCGGAGACCCAGTACTTC.

CDR3 amino acids: CASSKFSTSGRAKRNEQFF. The CDR3 nucleotides read TGTGCCAGCAGCAAATTCTCGACTAGCGGGAGGGCCAAGAGGAATGAGCAGTTCTTC. The chain joins TRBV21-1 to TRBJ2-1; the table names TRBD2, a call not compared with the DNA. TRBV21-1 is a pseudogene. This CDR3 is 19 amino acids long.

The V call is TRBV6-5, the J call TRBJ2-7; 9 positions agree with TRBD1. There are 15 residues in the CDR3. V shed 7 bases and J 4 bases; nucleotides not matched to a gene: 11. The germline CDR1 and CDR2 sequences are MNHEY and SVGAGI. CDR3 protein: CASTPPGQGMYEQYF. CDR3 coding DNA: TGTGCCAGCACTCCCCCCGGACAGGGGATGTACGAGCAGTACTTC.

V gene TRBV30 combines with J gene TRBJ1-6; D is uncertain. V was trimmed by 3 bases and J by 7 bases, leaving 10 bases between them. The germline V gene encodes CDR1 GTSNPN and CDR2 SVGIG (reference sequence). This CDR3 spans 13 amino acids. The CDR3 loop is CAWRWAGNSPLHF. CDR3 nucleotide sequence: TGTGCCTGGAGATGGGCGGGGAATTCACCCCTCCACTTT.

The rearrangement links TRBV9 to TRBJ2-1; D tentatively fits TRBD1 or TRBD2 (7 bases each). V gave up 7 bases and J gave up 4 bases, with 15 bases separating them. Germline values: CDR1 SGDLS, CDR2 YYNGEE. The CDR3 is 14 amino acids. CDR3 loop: CASSQGRVYNEQFF. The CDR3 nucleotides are TGTGCCAGCTCACAGGGGAGGGTTTACAATGAGCAGTTCTTC.

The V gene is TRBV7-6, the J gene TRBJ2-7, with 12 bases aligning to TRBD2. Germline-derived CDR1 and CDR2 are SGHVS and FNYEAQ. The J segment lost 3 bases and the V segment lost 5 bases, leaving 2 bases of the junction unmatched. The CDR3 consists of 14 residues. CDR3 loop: CASSQGLAGYEQYF. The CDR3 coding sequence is TGTGCCAGCAGCCAGGGACTAGCGGGCTACGAGCAGTACTTC.

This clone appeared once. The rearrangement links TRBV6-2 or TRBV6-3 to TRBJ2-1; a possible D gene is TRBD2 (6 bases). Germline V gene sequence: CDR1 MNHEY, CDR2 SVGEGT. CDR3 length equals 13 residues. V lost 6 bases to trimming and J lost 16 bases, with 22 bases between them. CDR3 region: CASSRKLAERGFF. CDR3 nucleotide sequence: TGTGCCAGCAGCCGAAAACTAGCAGAACGAGGATTCTTC.

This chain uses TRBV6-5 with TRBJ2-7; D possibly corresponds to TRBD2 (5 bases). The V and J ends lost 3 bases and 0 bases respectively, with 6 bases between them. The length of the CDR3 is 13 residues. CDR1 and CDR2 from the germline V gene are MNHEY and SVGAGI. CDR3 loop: CASSYRDSYEQYF. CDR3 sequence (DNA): TGTGCCAGCAGTTATCGGGACTCCTACGAGCAGTACTTC.

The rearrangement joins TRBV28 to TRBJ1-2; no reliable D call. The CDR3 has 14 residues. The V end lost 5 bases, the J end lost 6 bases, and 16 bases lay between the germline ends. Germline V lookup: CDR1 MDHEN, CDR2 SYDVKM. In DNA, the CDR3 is TGTGCCAGCAGTCCGCCCAGGAGGCGGGATGGCTACACCTTC. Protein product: CASSPPRRRDGYTF.

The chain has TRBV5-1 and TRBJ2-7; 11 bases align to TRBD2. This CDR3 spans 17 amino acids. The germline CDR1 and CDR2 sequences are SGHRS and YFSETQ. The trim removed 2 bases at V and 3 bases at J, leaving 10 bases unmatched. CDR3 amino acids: CASSLGGLAAMLYEQYF. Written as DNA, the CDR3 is TGCGCCAGCAGCTTAGGGGGACTAGCGGCCATGCTCTACGAGCAGTACTTC.

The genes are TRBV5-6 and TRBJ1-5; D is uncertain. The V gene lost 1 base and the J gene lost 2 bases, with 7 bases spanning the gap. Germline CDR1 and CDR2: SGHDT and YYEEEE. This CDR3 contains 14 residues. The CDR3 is CASSLFRGNQPQHF. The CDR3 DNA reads TGTGCCAGCAGCTTGTTCCGAGGCAATCAGCCCCAGCATTTT.

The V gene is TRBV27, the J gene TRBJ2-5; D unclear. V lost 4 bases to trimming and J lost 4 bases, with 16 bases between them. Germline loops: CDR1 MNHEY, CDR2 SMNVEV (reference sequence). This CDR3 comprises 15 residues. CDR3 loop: CASSSLSIARETQYF. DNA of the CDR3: TGTGCCAGCAGTTCCCTCTCGATAGCCCGAGAGACCCAGTACTTC.

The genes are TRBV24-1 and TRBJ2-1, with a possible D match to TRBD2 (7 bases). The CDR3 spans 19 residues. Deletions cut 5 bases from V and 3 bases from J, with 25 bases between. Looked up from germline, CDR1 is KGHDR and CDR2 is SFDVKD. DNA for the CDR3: TGTGCCACCAGTGCTGAGGGGGGGCACCCTTTTTCCTACTACAATGAGCAGTTCTTC. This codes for CATSAEGGHPFSYYNEQFF.

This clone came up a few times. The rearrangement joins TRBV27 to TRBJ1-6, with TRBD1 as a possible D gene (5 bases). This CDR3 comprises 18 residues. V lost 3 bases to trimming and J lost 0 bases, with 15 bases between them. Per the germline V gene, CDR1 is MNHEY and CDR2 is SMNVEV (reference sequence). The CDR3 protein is CASSLDQGRSSYNSPLHF. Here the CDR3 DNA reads TGTGCCAGCAGTTTGGACCAGGGACGGAGCTCCTATAATTCACCCCTCCACTTT.

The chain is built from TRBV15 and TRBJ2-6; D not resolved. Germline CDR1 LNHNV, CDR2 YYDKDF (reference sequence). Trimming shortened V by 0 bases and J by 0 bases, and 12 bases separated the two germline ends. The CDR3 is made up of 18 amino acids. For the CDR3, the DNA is TGTGCCACCAGCAGAGATTCAGGCGCCCGCTCTGGGGCCAACGTCCTGACTTTC. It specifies CATSRDSGARSGANVLTF. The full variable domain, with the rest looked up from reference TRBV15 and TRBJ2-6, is DAMVIQNPRYQVTQFGKPVTLSCSQTLNHNVMYWYQQKSSQAPKLLFHYYDKDFNNEADTPDNFQSRRPNTSFCFLDIRSPGLGDTAMYLCATSRDSGARSGANVLTFGAGSRLTVL.

Written as DNA, the CDR3 is TGTGCCAGCAGCTATGGACAGTGGGATGAGACCCAGTACTTC. It codes for CASSYGQWDETQYF. The chain combines TRBV9 with TRBJ2-5, with D perhaps matching TRBD1 (6 bases). Germline loops: CDR1 SGDLS, CDR2 YYNGEE. This CDR3 region has 14 residues. V dropped 4 bases and J dropped 5 bases, with 15 bases sitting between them.

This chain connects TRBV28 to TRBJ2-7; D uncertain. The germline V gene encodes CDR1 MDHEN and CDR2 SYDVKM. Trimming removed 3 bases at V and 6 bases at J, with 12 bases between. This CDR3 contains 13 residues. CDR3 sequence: CASSLPDSTEQYF. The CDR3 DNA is TGTGCCAGCAGTTTGCCCGACTCAACCGAGCAGTACTTC. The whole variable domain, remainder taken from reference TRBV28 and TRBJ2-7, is DVKVTQSSRYLVKRTGEKVFLECVQDMDHENMFWYRQDPGLGLRLIYFSYDVKMKEKGDIPEGYSVSREKKERFSLILESASTNQTSMYLCASSLPDSTEQYFGPGTRLTVT.

The CDR3, as DNA: TGTGCCAGTAGTATAGATCCTGCGGGAGGAACCTACGAGCAGTACTTC. Its protein product is CASSIDPAGGTYEQYF. The rearrangement links TRBV19 to TRBJ2-7; 8 positions agree with TRBD2. CDR3 size: 16 residues. Looked up from germline, CDR1 is LNHDA and CDR2 is SQIVND (reference sequence). The ends lost 0 bases at V and 2 bases at J; junction bases unmatched: 6. Full variable domain (rest looked up from reference TRBV19 and TRBJ2-7): DGGITQSPKYLFRKEGQNVTLSCEQNLNHDAMYWYRQDPGQGLRLIYYSQIVNDFQKGDIAEGYSVSREKKESFPLTVTSAQKNPTAFYLCASSIDPAGGTYEQYFGPGTRLTVT.

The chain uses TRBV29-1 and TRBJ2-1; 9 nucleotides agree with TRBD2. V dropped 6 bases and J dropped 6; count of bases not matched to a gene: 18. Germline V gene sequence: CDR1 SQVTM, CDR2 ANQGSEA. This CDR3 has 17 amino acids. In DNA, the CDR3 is TGCAGCGTATTGGGAGACCTAGCGGGAAGGTCGGTCAATGAGCAGTTCTTC. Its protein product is CSVLGDLAGRSVNEQFF.

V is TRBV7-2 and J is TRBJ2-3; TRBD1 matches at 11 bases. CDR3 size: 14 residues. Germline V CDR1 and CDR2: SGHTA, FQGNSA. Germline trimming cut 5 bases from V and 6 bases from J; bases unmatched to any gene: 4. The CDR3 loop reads CASSRTGGGDTQYF. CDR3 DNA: TGTGCCAGCAGCCGGACAGGGGGCGGTGATACGCAGTATTTT.

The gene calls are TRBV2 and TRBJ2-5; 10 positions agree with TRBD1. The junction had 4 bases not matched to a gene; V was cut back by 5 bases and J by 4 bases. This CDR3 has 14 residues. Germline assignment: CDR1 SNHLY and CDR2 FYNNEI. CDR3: CASSIRDRGETQYF. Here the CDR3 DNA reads TGTGCCAGCAGTATCCGGGACAGGGGAGAGACCCAGTACTTC. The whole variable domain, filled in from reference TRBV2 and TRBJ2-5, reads EPEVTQTPSHQVTQMGQEVILRCVPISNHLYFYWYRQILGQKVEFLVSFYNNEISEKSEIFDDQFSVERPDGSNFTLKIRSTKLEDSAMYFCASSIRDRGETQYFGPGTRLLVL.

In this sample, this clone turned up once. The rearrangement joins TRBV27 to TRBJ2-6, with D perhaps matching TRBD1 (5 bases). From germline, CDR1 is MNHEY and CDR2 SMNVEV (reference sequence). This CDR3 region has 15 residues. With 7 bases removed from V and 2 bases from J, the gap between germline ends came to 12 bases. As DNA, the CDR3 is TGTGCCAGCAAAACCCCAGGGACTGGGGCCAACGTCCTGACTTTC. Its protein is CASKTPGTGANVLTF.

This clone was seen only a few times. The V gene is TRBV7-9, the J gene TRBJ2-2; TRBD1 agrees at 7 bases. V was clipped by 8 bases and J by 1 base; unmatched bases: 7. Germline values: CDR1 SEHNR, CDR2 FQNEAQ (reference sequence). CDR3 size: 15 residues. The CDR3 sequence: CASPRRTGNTGELFF. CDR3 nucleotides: TGTGCCAGCCCCCGGCGGACAGGGAACACCGGGGAGCTGTTTTTT.

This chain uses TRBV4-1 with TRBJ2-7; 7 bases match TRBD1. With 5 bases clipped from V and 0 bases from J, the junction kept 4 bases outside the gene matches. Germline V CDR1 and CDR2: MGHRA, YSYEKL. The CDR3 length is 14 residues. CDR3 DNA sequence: TGCGCCAGCAGCAGGACAGGTAGCTCCTACGAGCAGTACTTC. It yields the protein CASSRTGSSYEQYF.